Shown below are 2 T cell receptor beta chains from a single sample sequenced in a study of blood T cell repertoires in COVID-19. Libraries were prepared by immunoSEQ multiplex PCR; TCRdb keeps only in-frame clonotypes and omits some of them. This table has fewer than 90,000 clones, more than 75% appearing once. Material: peripheral blood. The source of these receptors is a man in his fifties or sixties with active or convalescent COVID-19.

The rearrangement joins TRBV30 to TRBJ1-3; no definite D call. The CDR3 is 12 residues long. Trimming pared 5 bases from V and 0 bases from J, leaving 5 bases between. Germline values: CDR1 GTSNPN, CDR2 SVGIG (reference sequence). CDR3 nucleotide sequence: TGTGCCTGGGACTACTCTGGAAACACCATATATTTT. This gives the protein CAWDYSGNTIYF.

The CDR3 here is CASSISGSYEQYF. DNA for the CDR3: TGTGCCAGCTCAATTAGCGGCTCCTACGAGCAGTACTTC. The chain couples TRBV18 to TRBJ2-7, with D tentatively TRBD2 (6 bases). The CDR3 spans 13 residues. V lost 5 bases and J lost 0, with 8 bases in between. Per the germline V gene, CDR1 is KGHSH and CDR2 is LQKENI.